A selection of T cell receptor beta chains follows, all from one sample in a study of vaccination and CD4 T cells after COVID-19. The antigens these receptors bind are not known. TCRdb analysed the PCR reads with MiXCR anew, one entry per CDR3 protein. Among tens of thousands of distinct CDR3 sequences listed, approximately 29% were seen once. Sequencing used CD4+ T cells from blood, cultured in vitro, obtained about 7 months after SARS-CoV-2 vaccination. The receptors were gathered from a human donor who had recovered from COVID-19. Each CDR3 is given with its conserved first and last residue. The order of the fields is J gene, clone size, V gene, CDR3 protein. Only some rows state a clone size, as once, few, many or a class for expanded clones.

j_call: TRBJ2-7
clone_size: few
v_call: TRBV7-8
cdr3_aa: CASSPRLAGMYEQYF

j_call: TRBJ2-7
clone_size: medium-sized
v_call: TRBV20-1
cdr3_aa: CSADRPGQGVEQYF

j_call: TRBJ2-1
clone_size: few
v_call: TRBV20-1
cdr3_aa: CSARLLAGGSSSYNEQFF

j_call: TRBJ1-6
clone_size: few
v_call: TRBV7-9
cdr3_aa: CASSFDGDSPLHF

j_call: TRBJ2-1
clone_size: .
v_call: TRBV20-1
cdr3_aa: CSLGASGPFEQFF

j_call: TRBJ2-3
clone_size: few
v_call: TRBV25-1
cdr3_aa: CASGGLAGGPGSTDTQYF

j_call: TRBJ2-7
clone_size: few
v_call: TRBV7-2
cdr3_aa: CASSKVGLAGDSHEQYF

j_call: TRBJ2-7
clone_size: .
v_call: TRBV5-4
cdr3_aa: CASSLTAGGMAISEQYF

j_call: TRBJ1-5
clone_size: .
v_call: TRBV20-1
cdr3_aa: CSARQGGNSQPQHF

j_call: TRBJ1-4
clone_size: .
v_call: TRBV20-1
cdr3_aa: CSARGLGRHEKLFF

j_call: TRBJ1-2
clone_size: once
v_call: TRBV5-4
cdr3_aa: CASSRRGTYDGYTF

j_call: TRBJ2-3
clone_size: .
v_call: TRBV19
cdr3_aa: CASSIPDSPPTDTQYF

j_call: TRBJ2-1
clone_size: .
v_call: TRBV5-1
cdr3_aa: CASSYGTSGTNEQFF

j_call: TRBJ2-3
clone_size: .
v_call: TRBV24-1
cdr3_aa: CATSDFRGGTRIDTQYF

j_call: TRBJ2-3
clone_size: once
v_call: TRBV10-1
cdr3_aa: CASGRLVPDTQYF

j_call: TRBJ2-5
clone_size: few
v_call: TRBV7-2
cdr3_aa: CASSSGLTSGNRETQYF

j_call: TRBJ2-3
clone_size: .
v_call: TRBV2
cdr3_aa: CASSATTDTQYF

j_call: TRBJ2-7
clone_size: few
v_call: TRBV20-1
cdr3_aa: CSASPTGTSSYEQYF

j_call: TRBJ1-1
clone_size: few
v_call: TRBV7-2
cdr3_aa: CASSPQQNTEAFF

j_call: TRBJ2-1
clone_size: .
v_call: TRBV28
cdr3_aa: CASSGHHTHNEQFF

j_call: TRBJ1-2
clone_size: few
v_call: TRBV30
cdr3_aa: CAWSVPLKGYTF

j_call: TRBJ2-7
clone_size: few
v_call: TRBV7-8
cdr3_aa: CASSQWGTGPYEQYF

j_call: TRBJ2-3
clone_size: .
v_call: TRBV20-1
cdr3_aa: CSATPGTGVYTQYF

j_call: TRBJ2-7
clone_size: medium-sized
v_call: TRBV5-6
cdr3_aa: CASSRGQLYEQYF

j_call: TRBJ2-3
clone_size: few
v_call: TRBV20-1
cdr3_aa: CSARALWDGRGLDTQYF

j_call: TRBJ2-1
clone_size: .
v_call: TRBV20-1
cdr3_aa: CSAHIAGAHLDEQFF

j_call: TRBJ1-6
clone_size: few
v_call: TRBV19
cdr3_aa: CASSMGQGYSPLHF

j_call: TRBJ1-2
clone_size: .
v_call: TRBV12-3/TRBV12-4
cdr3_aa: CASSPLGAYGYTF

j_call: TRBJ2-5
clone_size: .
v_call: TRBV11-2
cdr3_aa: CASSLRGLGYETQYF

j_call: TRBJ2-7
clone_size: few
v_call: TRBV6-5
cdr3_aa: CASSYSGVHIGYEQYF

j_call: TRBJ2-7
clone_size: .
v_call: TRBV7-6
cdr3_aa: CASSLGAVYEQYF

j_call: TRBJ2-3
clone_size: .
v_call: TRBV20-1
cdr3_aa: CSADMGGSKDTQYF